The rows below give T cell receptor beta chains drawn from one sample of a study of blood T cell repertoires in COVID-19. Method: immunoSEQ multiplex PCR; TCRdb's copy keeps in-frame clones and lacks some. Of 200,000 to 250,000 clones in the sample, roughly nine tenths were seen once. Specimen: PBMCs or T cells enriched from blood (not recorded which). The receptors were sampled from a man aged 25-45 years who had recovered from COVID-19. Each CDR3 is given with its conserved first and last residue. A D gene is named only where the DNA matches it firmly. Clone sizes are given selectively: once, few, many, or a class where the clone is expanded.

TRBD1	NA	TRBJ1-1	TRBV30	TGTGCCTGGGACAGGGGCATGACTGAAGCTTTCTTT	CAWDRGMTEAFF
TRBD2	NA	TRBJ2-5	TRBV7-8	TGTGCCAGCAGCGAGCGACTAGCGGGGAGGGAGACCCAGTACTTC	CASSERLAGRETQYF
TRBD2	NA	TRBJ2-1	TRBV3-1/TRBV3-2	TGTGCCAGCAGCCAATCCTCGGGGGGGAGGGCCGTGTCGTTCTTC	CASSQSSGGRAVSFF
NA	NA	TRBJ1-5	TRBV6-5	TGTGCCAGTAACCACGGGGAGAAGGGTCAGCCCCAGCATTTT	CASNHGEKGQPQHF
TRBD1	NA	TRBJ1-6	TRBV28	TGTGCCAGCCACAGGGGAAACTCCTATAATTCACCCCTCCACTTT	CASHRGNSYNSPLHF
TRBD2	NA	TRBJ2-2	TRBV19	TGTGCCAGTAGCCCCCCTGGCGGGGGGGCAGGTACCGGGGAGCTGTTTTTT	CASSPPGGGAGTGELFF
NA	NA	TRBJ2-3	TRBV30	TGTGCCTGGAGTGTCCGAGGCGTTGGCACAGATACGCAGTATTTT	CAWSVRGVGTDTQYF
NA	NA	TRBJ2-7	TRBV15	TGTGCCACCAGCAGAGGAAGGGACTCCTCCTACGAGCAGTACTTC	CATSRGRDSSYEQYF
TRBD1	once	TRBJ1-2	TRBV27	TGTGCCAGCAGTGATTTAGGACAGGACTATGGCTACACCTTC	CASSDLGQDYGYTF
NA	NA	TRBJ2-7	TRBV19	TGTGCCAGTAGTATAGAACAGGCCTACGAGCAGTACTTC	CASSIEQAYEQYF
NA	NA	TRBJ1-2	TRBV7-8	TGTGCCAGCAGCCCGGGACTCCCTGGCTACACCTTC	CASSPGLPGYTF
NA	NA	TRBJ2-1	TRBV24-1	TGTGCCACCAGTGTTCGGTTGGATGAGCAGTTCTTC	CATSVRLDEQFF
TRBD2	once	TRBJ2-3	TRBV11-3	TGTGCCAGCAGCCCCAATAGCGGGAGAGGGGCAGATACGCAGTATTTT	CASSPNSGRGADTQYF
TRBD1	NA	TRBJ2-7	TRBV11-2	TGTGCCAGCAGCCGGCCGGACAGGGCGTTTGGGCAGTACTTC	CASSRPDRAFGQYF
TRBD1	once	TRBJ2-1	TRBV5-1	TGCGCCAGCAGCTTGACAGCGGTGACAGGGTACAATGAGCAGTTCTTC	CASSLTAVTGYNEQFF
NA	NA	TRBJ2-5	TRBV7-6	TGTGCCAGCAGCTGGACAGATGGAAAAGAGACCCAGTACTTC	CASSWTDGKETQYF
TRBD1	NA	TRBJ1-6	TRBV7-3	TGTGCCAGCAGCGCCCAGGGGGCGGGTTCACCCCTCCACTTT	CASSAQGAGSPLHF
TRBD2	few	TRBJ2-3	TRBV9	TGTGCCAGCAGTTGGGAGGGAACAGATACGCAGTATTTT	CASSWEGTDTQYF
TRBD1	NA	TRBJ2-2	TRBV7-3	TGTGCCAGCAGCCCCCGGACAGGGGGAGTCGGAACCGGGGAGCTGTTTTTT	CASSPRTGGVGTGELFF
TRBD1	NA	TRBJ2-5	TRBV18	TGTGCCAGCTCAACCACAGGGACAGCAGAAGAGACCCAGTACTTC	CASSTTGTAEETQYF
NA	NA	TRBJ1-1	TRBV4-2	TGTGCCAGCAAAACCTCAACTCGGGTTTCGGGGGTACTGGTTCGATTT	CASKTSTRVSGVLVRF
NA	NA	TRBJ1-1	TRBV5-1	TGCGCCAGCAGCTTGGCTGGTCTCGGCACTGAAGCTTTCTTT	CASSLAGLGTEAFF
NA	NA	TRBJ1-1	TRBV29-1	TGCAGCGTTGATGGTACAGCCACTGAAGCTTTCTTT	CSVDGTATEAFF
NA	NA	TRBJ2-5	TRBV7-2	TGTGCCAGCAGTCCCCCGGGCCAAGAGACCCAGTACTTC	CASSPPGQETQYF